These T cell receptor beta chains were read from a single sample in a study of cytomegalovirus exposure and HLA in healthy donors. Repertoires were generated with immunoSEQ multiplex PCR, while TCRdb's copy carries only in-frame clones and drops some. The sample holds over 200,000 clones, roughly 80% seen once. Sample: PBMCs. These receptor sequences come from a man in his forties in good health and CMV-seropositive. Each CDR3 is given with its conserved first and last residue. Fields, in order: CDR3 protein, J gene, V gene.

cdr3_aa: CASSPTGVTEAFF
j_call: TRBJ1-1
v_call: TRBV18

cdr3_aa: CASSPGLMNNEQFF
j_call: TRBJ2-1
v_call: TRBV7-3

cdr3_aa: CASSLYRGSPTEAFF
j_call: TRBJ1-1
v_call: TRBV27

cdr3_aa: CASRLTSGSYEQYF
j_call: TRBJ2-7
v_call: TRBV6-5

cdr3_aa: CASSVGLLTGELFF
j_call: TRBJ2-2
v_call: TRBV9

cdr3_aa: CASSLTSSRGSYNEQFF
j_call: TRBJ2-1
v_call: TRBV7-3

cdr3_aa: CASSWGRLNTGELFF
j_call: TRBJ2-2
v_call: TRBV5-6

cdr3_aa: CASSQSLAAPMMNTGELFF
j_call: TRBJ2-2
v_call: TRBV4-1

cdr3_aa: CASSVRPRDRGAEQYF
j_call: TRBJ2-7
v_call: TRBV27

cdr3_aa: CASGLGGQSSYNEQFF
j_call: TRBJ2-1
v_call: TRBV12-5

cdr3_aa: CASSLGTISNQPQHF
j_call: TRBJ1-5
v_call: TRBV11-2

cdr3_aa: CASSRSGAAEETQYF
j_call: TRBJ2-3
v_call: TRBV5-1

cdr3_aa: CASSLRGGSYNEQFF
j_call: TRBJ2-1
v_call: TRBV5-8

cdr3_aa: CASSYRRGNEQFF
j_call: TRBJ2-1
v_call: TRBV5-6

cdr3_aa: CASSPLDEVGAFF
j_call: TRBJ1-1
v_call: TRBV9